The 29 T cell receptor beta chains listed next were all sequenced from one sample in a study of T cell responses to AZD1222 COVID-19 vaccine. Profiling relied on immunoSEQ multiplex PCR, and the TCRdb table lists in-frame clones only, not all of them. Of 160,000 or so clones listed, approximately 90% were seen once; the top ten hold 4.4%. Sequencing used peripheral blood, obtained on day 0 of MenACWY control vaccination. Every receptor here comes from an adult in good health.

The rearrangement links TRBV19 to TRBJ2-3; a possible D gene is TRBD2 (5 bases). Per the germline V gene, CDR1 is LNHDA and CDR2 is SQIVND (reference sequence). Trimming removed 4 bases from V and 6 bases from J, with 11 bases in between. The CDR3 length is 13 residues. CDR3 protein: CASSTLARDTQYF. CDR3 coding DNA: TGTGCCAGTAGTACCTTAGCGCGGGATACGCAGTATTTT.

The V and J genes are TRBV11-2 and TRBJ2-3, with D unresolved. The germline V gene encodes CDR1 SGHAT and CDR2 FQNNGV. V lost 1 base, J lost 11 bases, and 10 bases lay in between. The CDR3 loop spans 12 amino acids. CDR3 sequence (DNA): TGTGCCAGCAGCTTAGTTCGCCAGCAGCAGTATTTT. As protein: CASSLVRQQQYF.

J is TRBJ2-1 and V is TRBV2, with 8 bases fitting TRBD2. CDR3 length: 13 amino acids. Trimming removed 0 bases from V and 10 bases from J; junction bases left unmatched: 2. Germline V gene sequence: CDR1 SNHLY, CDR2 FYNNEI. The CDR3 region is CASSEASGVEQFF. CDR3 coding DNA: TGTGCCAGCAGTGAAGCTAGCGGGGTCGAGCAGTTCTTC.

The J gene is TRBJ1-5, the V gene TRBV3-1 (or the pseudogene TRBV3-2); weak D call: TRBD1 (5 bases). The CDR3 is made up of 16 amino acids. Trimming shortened V by 0 bases and J by 4 bases, and 13 bases separated the two germline ends. The germline V gene has CDR1 LGHDT and CDR2 YNNKEL (reference sequence). The CDR3 here is CASSQDRGRGNQPQHF. The CDR3 DNA follows: TGTGCCAGCAGCCAAGATAGGGGACGTGGGAATCAGCCCCAGCATTTT.

This clone has a single count. The V call is TRBV20-1, the J call TRBJ2-3; 10 nucleotides agree with TRBD2. Germline V gene lookup returns CDR1 DFQATT and CDR2 SNEGSKA (reference sequence). V was pared by 6 bases and J by 4 bases, with 16 bases of the junction left unmatched. The CDR3 consists of 17 residues. CDR3 DNA: TGCAGTGCCAGTCGGGGTGCGGGACTAGCGATGTCAGATACGCAGTATTTT. It codes for CSASRGAGLAMSDTQYF.

This chain joins TRBV29-1 and TRBJ2-3, with D perhaps TRBD2 (6 bases). The CDR3 sequence is 14 residues long. Trimming removed 3 bases from V and 2 bases from J, with 12 bases in between. Germline V lookup: CDR1 SQVTM, CDR2 ANQGSEA. The CDR3 sequence: CSVEREVATDTQYF. The DNA for the CDR3 is TGCAGCGTTGAGAGGGAGGTAGCCACAGATACGCAGTATTTT.

V usage is TRBV25-1 and J usage is TRBJ1-6; the D is unclear. The CDR3 is made up of 15 amino acids. Trimming pared 0 bases from V and 13 bases from J, leaving 16 bases between. Looked up from germline, CDR1 is MGHDK and CDR2 is SYGVNS. CDR3 in DNA: TGTGCCAGCAGTGAATATGCGCTGACGGGTCGGCCCCTCCACTTT. It specifies CASSEYALTGRPLHF.

The sample holds a few counts of this clone. This chain connects TRBV29-1 to TRBJ2-7, with 9 bases identical to TRBD1. The CDR3 extends over 14 amino acids. V dropped 2 bases and J dropped 6; count of bases not matched to a gene: 8. Germline V gives CDR1 SQVTM, CDR2 ANQGSEA. CDR3 in DNA: TGCAGCGTTGAATCGGGACAGGGCGGAGGCGAGCAGTACTTC. Translation: CSVESGQGGGEQYF.

CDR3 loop: CSVTGEGGGTGELFF. The CDR3 DNA reads as TGCAGCGTTACGGGCGAGGGAGGAGGTACCGGGGAGCTGTTTTTT. The chain carries TRBV29-1 and TRBJ2-2; possible D gene TRBD2, 6 bases. Germline V gives CDR1 SQVTM, CDR2 ANQGSEA. The CDR3 loop spans 15 amino acids. V dropped 5 bases and J dropped 5 bases, with 18 bases sitting between them.

The rearrangement links TRBV7-2 to TRBJ2-7; D unclear. The CDR3 is 13 residues long. V was shortened by 3 bases and J by 0 bases, with 6 bases between the two germline ends. Germline lookup yields CDR1 SGHTA and CDR2 FQGNSA. The CDR3 DNA follows: TGTGCCAGCAGCTTCCTAAGCTCCTACGAGCAGTACTTC. It yields the protein CASSFLSSYEQYF.

The chain employs TRBV24-1 and TRBJ2-2; maybe TRBD1 (5 bases). Per germline, CDR1 KGHDR and CDR2 SFDVKD. V was clipped by 0 bases and J by 2 bases, with 9 bases between them. The CDR3 is 16 residues long. The CDR3 spells CATSDLRQLNTGELFF. The CDR3 region has the DNA TGTGCCACCAGTGATTTGCGACAGTTAAACACCGGGGAGCTGTTTTTT.

This chain links TRBV5-1 with TRBJ2-2; D is ambiguous. This CDR3 region has 13 residues. Deletions cut 1 base from V and 5 bases from J, with 6 bases between. Germline V gene data show CDR1 as SGHRS and CDR2 as YFSETQ. The CDR3 here is CASSLMGTGELFF. The CDR3 region has the DNA TGCGCCAGCAGCTTGATGGGGACCGGGGAGCTGTTTTTT.

The V gene is TRBV10-2, the J gene TRBJ1-5, with no clear D. The ends were cut back, 5 bases at V and 7 bases at J, with 9 bases in the middle. Germline V lookup: CDR1 WSHSY, CDR2 SAAADI. The CDR3 length is 12 residues. In DNA, the CDR3 is TGCGCCAGCAGTCTGTTGGGGCAGCCCCAGCATTTT. Residues: CASSLLGQPQHF.

The chain is built from TRBV21-1 and TRBJ1-2. TRBV21-1 counts as a pseudogene. CDR3 length: 13 residues. The CDR3 is CASSATGVYGYTF. In DNA form, the CDR3 reads TGTGCCAGCAGCGCCACGGGGGTATATGGCTACACCTTC.

This clone was observed a few times. The J gene is TRBJ2-7, the V gene TRBV19; 7 bases map to TRBD1. This CDR3 has 15 amino acids. V trimming: 6 bases; J trimming: 3 bases; junction bases outside the gene matches: 11. Germline V gives CDR1 LNHDA, CDR2 SQIVND (reference sequence). CDR3 loop: CASRGFTGVFYEQYF. CDR3 DNA sequence: TGTGCCAGTAGGGGCTTCACAGGGGTTTTCTACGAGCAGTACTTC.

This clone turned up a few times. The chain has TRBV18 and TRBJ1-4; 7 bases fit TRBD1. In germline, CDR1 is KGHSH, CDR2 LQKENI. The CDR3 runs to 17 residues. V lost 6 bases to trimming and J lost 5 bases; unmatched junction nucleotides: 15. In DNA form, the CDR3 reads TGTGCCAGCTCGATTTCCATTATGGAGGGGGCAAATGAAAAACTGTTTTTT. As protein: CASSISIMEGANEKLFF.

At least ten counts were recorded for this clone. The chain has TRBV27 and TRBJ1-2, with D unclear. The germline gives CDR1 MNHEY, CDR2 SMNVEV (reference sequence). The ends were cut back, 5 bases at V and 5 bases at J, with 12 bases in the middle. This CDR3 spans 13 amino acids. The CDR3 reads CASSMEGNYGYTF. The DNA of the CDR3 is TGTGCCAGCAGTATGGAGGGTAATTATGGCTACACCTTC.

This clone was counted a single time. The chain combines TRBV11-2 with TRBJ2-2, with 14 nucleotides matching TRBD2. The junction had 8 bases not matched to a gene; V was cut back by 3 bases and J by 5 bases. The CDR3 spans 18 residues. Germline V gene lookup returns CDR1 SGHAT and CDR2 FQNNGV. The CDR3 nucleotides read TGTGCCAGCAGCTTGGGGGGGACTAGCGGGAGAATAACCGGGGAGCTGTTTTTT. The encoded protein is CASSLGGTSGRITGELFF.

The chain carries TRBV18 and TRBJ1-4; 10 nucleotides agree with TRBD1. With 5 bases clipped from V and 5 bases from J, the junction kept 2 bases outside the gene matches. Germline lookup yields CDR1 KGHSH and CDR2 LQKENI. The CDR3 runs 14 residues. The CDR3 DNA sequence: TGTGCCAGCTCATCGGGACAGGGGAATGAAAAACTGTTTTTT. Its translation: CASSSGQGNEKLFF.

The chain has TRBV27 and TRBJ1-5, with TRBD1 matching over 7 bases. With V trimmed by 4 bases and J by 9 bases, 6 bases remained unmatched. Germline V gene data show CDR1 as MNHEY and CDR2 as SMNVEV (reference sequence). The CDR3 length is 13 residues. The CDR3 loop is CASSSDRVRPQHF. CDR3 DNA: TGTGCCAGCAGTTCCGACAGGGTAAGGCCCCAGCATTTT.

This rearrangement joins TRBV5-6 to TRBJ1-5; unclear D gene. There are 14 residues in the CDR3. V was pared by 1 base and J by 2 bases, with 7 bases between. Germline-derived CDR1 and CDR2 are SGHDT and YYEEEE. The CDR3 nucleotides are TGTGCCAGCAGCTTGCAAACGGGCAATCAGCCCCAGCATTTT. This sequence encodes CASSLQTGNQPQHF. Using reference TRBV5-6 and TRBJ1-5 for the parts outside the CDR3, the full variable domain is DAGVTQSPTHLIKTRGQQVTLRCSPKSGHDTVSWYQQALGQGPQFIFQYYEEEERQRGNFPDRFSGHQFPNYSSELNVNALLLGDSALYLCASSLQTGNQPQHFGDGTRLSIL.

The V and J genes are TRBV19 and TRBJ1-5; 9 bases map to TRBD1. After removal of 6 bases from V and 6 bases from J, the junction contained 15 bases not matched to a gene. The CDR3 is 17 amino acids. Germline CDR1 is LNHDA and CDR2 is SQIVND (reference sequence). CDR3 in DNA: TGTGCCAGTAGACAAACGGACAGGGGTAGATTGGGTCAGCCCCAGCATTTT. This codes for CASRQTDRGRLGQPQHF.

The J gene is TRBJ1-1, the V gene TRBV6-1; D is unclear. V dropped 3 bases and J dropped 3 bases, with 8 bases sitting between them. The CDR3 sequence is 13 residues long. From germline, CDR1 is MNHNS and CDR2 SASEGT. The CDR3 loop is CASSDGVDTEAFF. Written as DNA, the CDR3 is TGTGCCAGCAGTGACGGTGTGGACACTGAAGCTTTCTTT.

The chain is built from TRBV7-2 and TRBJ1-1; perhaps TRBD1 as D (5 bases). The V gene lost 4 bases and the J gene lost 6 bases, with 12 bases spanning the gap. Germline values: CDR1 SGHTA, CDR2 FQGNSA. This CDR3 contains 13 residues. The CDR3 reads CASSSGPGSEAFF. In nucleotides, the CDR3 is TGTGCCAGCAGCTCGGGACCGGGCTCTGAAGCTTTCTTT. The entire variable domain, with the rest obtained from reference TRBV7-2 and TRBJ1-1, is as follows: GAGVSQSPSNKVTEKGKDVELRCDPISGHTALYWYRQSLGQGLEFLIYFQGNSAPDKSGLPSDRFSAERTGGSVSTLTIQRTQQEDSAVYLCASSSGPGSEAFFGQGTRLTVV.

V and J are TRBV14 and TRBJ1-1; weak D call: TRBD1 (6 bases). Germline CDR1 reads SGHDN; CDR2 reads FVKESK. The CDR3 spans 17 residues. Trimming left V 0 bases short and J 0 bases short, with 14 bases between. The CDR3 sequence: CASSQELGALMNTEAFF. CDR3 nucleotides: TGTGCCAGCAGCCAAGAATTGGGGGCGTTGATGAACACTGAAGCTTTCTTT.

The sample holds a few counts of this clone. The chain uses TRBV5-1 and TRBJ1-1; TRBD1 matches 8 bases. V dropped 3 bases and J dropped 4; count of bases not matched to a gene: 8. Germline V lookup: CDR1 SGHRS, CDR2 YFSETQ. CDR3 length equals 15 residues. CDR3 loop: CASSSGQGVGTEAFF. The CDR3 nucleotides are TGCGCCAGCAGCTCCGGACAGGGCGTGGGCACTGAAGCTTTCTTT.

This chain links TRBV7-9 with TRBJ2-7, with D maybe TRBD2 (5 bases). The CDR3 has 16 amino acids. Looked up from germline, CDR1 is SEHNR and CDR2 is FQNEAQ (reference sequence). V was clipped by 4 bases and J by 2 bases, with 18 bases between them. This CDR3 reads CASSSGKIPYAYEQYF. The CDR3 coding sequence is TGTGCCAGCAGCTCGGGAAAAATTCCGTACGCCTACGAGCAGTACTTC. The variable domain in full, completed from reference TRBV7-9 and TRBJ2-7, reads DTGVSQNPRHKITKRGQNVTFRCDPISEHNRLYWYRQTLGQGPEFLTYFQNEAQLEKSRLLSDRFSAERPKGSFSTLEIQRTEQGDSAMYLCASSSGKIPYAYEQYFGPGTRLTVT.

The chain couples TRBV11-2 to TRBJ2-3; the match to TRBD2 covers 8 bases. The junction had 8 bases not matched to a gene; V was cut back by 4 bases and J by 2 bases. This CDR3 region has 16 residues. Germline CDR1 and CDR2: SGHAT and FQNNGV. The CDR3 sequence: CASSSPTSGPTDTQYF. The CDR3 bases are TGTGCCAGCAGCTCGCCCACTAGCGGTCCCACAGATACGCAGTATTTT.

This chain connects TRBV6-5 to TRBJ2-7, with a tentative D call TRBD1 (7 bases). CDR1 is MNHEY and CDR2 is SVGAGI in the germline V gene. The CDR3 loop spans 14 amino acids. Between the trimmed V and J ends, which lost 6 bases and 5 bases, there was a span of 17 bases. The chain's CDR3 is CASSPGGQSNEQYF. CDR3 sequence (DNA): TGTGCCAGCAGCCCCGGGGGACAGAGCAACGAGCAGTACTTC.